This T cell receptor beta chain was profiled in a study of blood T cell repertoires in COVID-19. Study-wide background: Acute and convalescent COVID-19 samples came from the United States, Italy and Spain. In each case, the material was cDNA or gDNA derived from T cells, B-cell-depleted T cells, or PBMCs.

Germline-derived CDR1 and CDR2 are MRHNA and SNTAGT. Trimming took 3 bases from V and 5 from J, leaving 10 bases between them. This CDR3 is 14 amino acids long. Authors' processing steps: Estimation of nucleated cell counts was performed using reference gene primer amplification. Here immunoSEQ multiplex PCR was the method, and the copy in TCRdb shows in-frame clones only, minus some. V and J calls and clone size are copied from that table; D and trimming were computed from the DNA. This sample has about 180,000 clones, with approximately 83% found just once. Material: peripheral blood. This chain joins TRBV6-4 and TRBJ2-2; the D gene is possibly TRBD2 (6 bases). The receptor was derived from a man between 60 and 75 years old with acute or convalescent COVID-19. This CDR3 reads CASSEGLSTGELFF. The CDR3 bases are TGTGCCAGCAGTGAGGGACTTTCAACCGGGGAGCTGTTTTTT.